This record covers a single TCR beta chain. Its specificity is unknown. The data were taken from a study of T cell therapy after organ transplantation. The CDR3 is 16 amino acids. V was pared by 4 bases and J by 0 bases, with 13 bases between. Germline V gene sequence: CDR1 SGHVS, CDR2 FQNEAQ. Clones were sequenced by immunoSEQ multiplex PCR, and TCRdb holds only the in-frame ones, with some missing. Of 44,000 or so clones detected, about 94% appear once; the ten largest clones hold about 3.4%. The TCR comes from a human patient who had received a solid organ transplant and had CMV disease. The chain links TRBV7-8 to TRBJ2-4; a weak D match, TRBD1 (6 bases). The sequenced sample was CD8+ T cells from blood, obtained before autologous CMV-specific T cell therapy. CDR3 sequence: CASSSGQISAKNIQYF. In DNA form, the CDR3 reads TGTGCCAGCAGCTCCGGACAGATATCAGCCAAAAACATTCAGTACTTC. Variable domain in full (rest from reference TRBV7-8 and TRBJ2-4): GAGVSQSPRYKVAKRGQDVALRCDPISGHVSLFWYQQALGQGPEFLTYFQNEAQLDKSGLPSDRFFAERPEGSVSTLKIQRTQQEDSAVYLCASSSGQISAKNIQYFGAGTRLSVL.